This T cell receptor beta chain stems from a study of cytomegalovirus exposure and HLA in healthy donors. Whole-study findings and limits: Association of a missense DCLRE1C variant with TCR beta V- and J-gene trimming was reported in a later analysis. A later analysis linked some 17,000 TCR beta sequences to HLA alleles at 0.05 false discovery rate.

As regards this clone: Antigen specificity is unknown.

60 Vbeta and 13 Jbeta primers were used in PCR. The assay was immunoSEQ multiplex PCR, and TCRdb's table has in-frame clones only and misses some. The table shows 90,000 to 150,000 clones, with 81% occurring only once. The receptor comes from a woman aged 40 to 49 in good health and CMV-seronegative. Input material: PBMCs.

Here the CDR3 reads CASSLGRGGVNEQFF. Here the CDR3 DNA reads TGCGCCAGCAGCCTGGGGCGGGGGGGCGTAAATGAGCAGTTCTTC. The chain employs TRBV5-1 and TRBJ2-1, with 9 bases matching TRBD2. With V trimmed by 4 bases and J by 7 bases, 9 bases remained unmatched. Germline V gives CDR1 SGHRS, CDR2 YFSETQ. CDR3 length equals 15 residues.